This section outlines one TCR beta chain sequence together with its context. Its antigen is currently not known. The junction differs from germline at one of its ends, possibly a read error. The data originate from a study of shared clonotypes between healthy human individuals (dated by TCRdb to 2020 to 2021). As for the study more broadly: Three men and a couple of women, aged 18 to 49 years, made up the cohort. For each donor, three plates each were used for CD4 naive and CD4 memory, two plates were used for CD8 naive, and one plate was used for CD8 memory. The study deeply sequenced blood TCR repertoires of about 5 healthy adults to estimate repertoire size and the extent of clonotype sharing between individuals. To increase sequencing depth and limit assay-specific biases, TCR repertoire library preparation and sequencing were carried out by different laboratories using diverse techniques. Each donor's leukapheresis produced roughly between roughly 0.94 and 9.5 billion PBMCs. Study-wide findings and limitations: Compared with non-shared clonotypes, the clonotypes found in all four sorted-subset donors had higher generation probabilities. When a handful of donors were compared, the shared fraction of clonotypes was about 5.2% for naive CD4, about 4% for naive CD8, roughly 2.3% for memory CD4, and less than 0.5% for memory CD8. Larger estimated clonotype richness was generally found for naive subsets than for memory subsets. Even with the large sequencing depth, rarefaction of the sorted-subset datasets indicated that sequencing was incomplete. Pairwise subsampling indicated that sequencing depth was expected to affect the degree of clonotype sharing among donors. The small number of donors limited the genetic and exposure-history diversity represented. Sampling was restricted to blood, and TCR repertoires in tissues likely differ from the TCR repertoires found in blood.

The CDR3 runs 15 amino acids, cysteine and phenylalanine included. Only CDR3 DNA is held: 45 bases, read in frame from base 1. Via the germline V gene, CDR1 is SGHVS and CDR2 FQNEAQ. TCR CDR3 regions were amplified from genomic DNA by multiplex PCR using the deep immunoSEQ assay. Genomic DNA extracted from each cell subset was distributed evenly over all wells of several immunoSEQ 96-well plates, and each plate served as one replicate. For sorted subsets, approximately 190 ng genomic DNA, equal to 25,000 to 35,000 T cell genomes, was loaded into each replicate PCR. The purified libraries were quantified using a Qubit 3.0 fluorometer, sized with a Bioanalyzer 2100, and then quantified again using the KAPA Library Quantification kit. Each immunoSEQ 96-well plate was sequenced on its own single-read 150-cycle Illumina NextSeq 550 flow cell. The published analysis was carried out like this. The immunoSEQ output contained only junctional sequences without quality scores, so filtering could not match that applied to full-length reads. Sequences were annotated with PyIR, a Python wrapper for IgBLAST v1.9, using IMGT germline references to assign V/J genes and CDR3. Any read was removed if the V/J assignment was weak (E-value above 1e-6), the CDR3 was missing, or the read contained stop codons, out-of-frame junctions, or ambiguous translated residues. A V3J clonotype was defined by an identical inferred V gene, J gene, and CDR3 amino acid sequence. Percentage overlap between repertoires was computed as shared unique clonotypes divided by the size of the smaller repertoire. Three approaches were used to assess repertoire richness: RTK rarefaction, the Chao1 estimator, and Recon v2.1 estimates of unobserved clonotypes. Generation probabilities for all TCRbeta clonotypes obtained by the gDNA method from four donors were computed using OLGA. TCRdb obtained this table from immuneACCESS and retained in-frame rearrangements with V and J assigned. These tables miss some clones; where compared with another copy, unresolved V genes account for less than half of the shortfall, and the remainder is unexplained. V, J and clone size are those of that table, while D and trimming were read from the DNA. The sample table holds more than 2 million clones, of which around 95% were seen once. The ten most abundant clones make up over 0.1% of the sample.

Donors were healthy HIV-negative adults with no recently reported acute infections or vaccinations. Only Caucasian adults living in Nashville, Tennessee, USA were represented among the donors. CD4+ T cells were enriched by magnetic negative selection, after which naive cells were positively selected on CD45RA and the negative fraction was taken as the memory subset. Blood was collected by leukapheresis, and PBMCs were isolated by Ficoll-Histopaque density gradient centrifugation and then cryopreserved in liquid nitrogen vapor phase. Analytical flow cytometry was used to check the purity and quantity of every magnetically sorted T cell population. Genomic DNA was isolated from every sorted fraction and measured by UV absorbance on a Nanodrop 2000c.

This sequence originates from a man aged 18 to 35 in good health. The sample consisted of naive CD4+ T cells sorted from blood. This specimen's cell subset or site label, per the study, means: CD45RA+ positively selected. The V and J genes are TRBV7-8 and TRBJ1-6; no D segment can be confidently identified. CDR3 reads: CASSLALAANSPLHF. DNA sequence: TGTGCCAGCAGCCTAGCACTGGCAGCAAATTCACCCCTCCACTTT.